The present TCR beta chain was sequenced within a study of identical twins. Study findings and constraints: There were fewer insertions in abundant cord blood beta clonotypes, but memory repertoires showed no such pattern.

Using its own MiXCR run on the 5' RACE reads, TCRdb lists one record per CDR3 protein. The sample shows approximately 300,000 distinct CDR3 sequences, over 8.5% of them seen only once. As to this clonotype: Its specificity is not known.

The CDR3 covers 13 residues. Trimming removed 5 bases at V and 7 bases at J, with 12 bases between. Germline assignment: CDR1 SGHVS and CDR2 FNYEAQ. These data are also associated with another study on yellow fever vaccine responses in identical twins.

Sequenced: CD8+ T cells sorted from blood. This sequence was found in a young woman in good health. The V call is TRBV7-6, the J call TRBJ2-1; TRBD2 is a possible D gene (6 bases). CDR3 sequence reads: CASSPRDFNEQFF. The CDR3 DNA is TGTGCCAGCAGCCCCAGGGACTTTAATGAGCAGTTCTTC.